A selection of T cell receptor beta chains follows, all from one sample in a study of T cell responses to AZD1222 COVID-19 vaccine. Assay: immunoSEQ multiplex PCR; the TCRdb copy retains only in-frame clones and omits some. This sample yields about 120,000 clones, of which around 90% are seen a single time; approximately 2.6% belongs to the top ten. This material consisted of peripheral blood, taken 28 days after the second AZD1222 dose. The receptors were gathered from an adult who received the AZD1222 COVID-19 vaccine. Both conserved end residues are part of each CDR3. Fields, in order: V gene, D gene, J gene, clone size, CDR3 protein, CDR3 DNA. The D gene is left open where the match is weak. Rows may omit the clone size; those that give it use once, few, many or a size class.

V gene: TRBV29-1; D gene: TRBD1; J gene: TRBJ1-1; clone size: NA; CDR3 protein: CSVEDRMNTEAFF; CDR3 DNA: TGCAGCGTTGAGGACAGGATGAACACTGAAGCTTTCTTT
V gene: TRBV19; D gene: NA; J gene: TRBJ1-2; clone size: NA; CDR3 protein: CASSIRADYGYTF; CDR3 DNA: TGTGCCAGTAGTATAAGGGCAGACTATGGCTACACCTTC
V gene: TRBV3-1/TRBV3-2; D gene: NA; J gene: TRBJ1-5; clone size: NA; CDR3 protein: CASSEGRSQPQHF; CDR3 DNA: TGTGCCAGCAGCGAGGGGCGGAGTCAGCCCCAGCATTTT
V gene: TRBV7-3; D gene: NA; J gene: TRBJ2-3; clone size: NA; CDR3 protein: CASSPRGRGPDTQYF; CDR3 DNA: TGTGCCAGCAGCCCCCGGGGGCGGGGGCCAGATACGCAGTATTTT
V gene: TRBV3-1/TRBV3-2; D gene: NA; J gene: TRBJ1-2; clone size: NA; CDR3 protein: CASSQDHGDPNYGYTF; CDR3 DNA: TGTGCCAGCAGCCAAGACCATGGGGATCCTAACTATGGCTACACCTTC
V gene: TRBV11-2; D gene: NA; J gene: TRBJ1-3; clone size: NA; CDR3 protein: CASTSPRRNTIYF; CDR3 DNA: TGTGCCAGCACCTCCCCCCGTCGAAACACCATATATTTT
V gene: TRBV11-2; D gene: NA; J gene: TRBJ1-2; clone size: NA; CDR3 protein: CASSLSRGLHYGYTF; CDR3 DNA: TGTGCCAGCAGCTTAAGCAGAGGCCTCCACTATGGCTACACCTTC
V gene: TRBV6-6; D gene: NA; J gene: TRBJ2-1; clone size: NA; CDR3 protein: CASSFPLGEQFF; CDR3 DNA: TGTGCCAGCAGTTTCCCTCTGGGGGAGCAGTTCTTC
V gene: TRBV5-5; D gene: NA; J gene: TRBJ1-1; clone size: NA; CDR3 protein: CASSPGRGMNTEAFF; CDR3 DNA: TGTGCCAGCAGCCCGGGACGGGGGATGAACACTGAAGCTTTCTTT
V gene: TRBV18; D gene: TRBD1; J gene: TRBJ2-1; clone size: NA; CDR3 protein: CASSPIQGVYNEQFF; CDR3 DNA: TGTGCCAGCTCACCAATACAGGGGGTATACAATGAGCAGTTCTTC
V gene: TRBV3-1/TRBV3-2; D gene: NA; J gene: TRBJ1-2; clone size: NA; CDR3 protein: CASSADHTVYF; CDR3 DNA: TGTGCCAGCAGCGCCGACCACACCGTTTACTTC
V gene: TRBV5-1; D gene: NA; J gene: TRBJ1-3; clone size: NA; CDR3 protein: CASSLAAGSGNTIYF; CDR3 DNA: TGCGCCAGCAGCTTGGCCGCTGGGTCGGGAAACACCATATATTTT
V gene: TRBV6-5; D gene: NA; J gene: TRBJ1-2; clone size: NA; CDR3 protein: CARMGRPPTDGYTF; CDR3 DNA: TGTGCCAGAATGGGCAGACCCCCAACAGATGGCTACACCTTC
V gene: TRBV5-1; D gene: NA; J gene: TRBJ1-2; clone size: NA; CDR3 protein: CASSPGGVEYGYTF; CDR3 DNA: TGCGCCAGCAGCCCAGGAGGGGTCGAGTATGGCTACACCTTC
V gene: TRBV12-3/TRBV12-4; D gene: NA; J gene: TRBJ1-1; clone size: NA; CDR3 protein: CASTSRGNTEAFF; CDR3 DNA: TGTGCCAGCACCTCAAGAGGGAACACTGAAGCTTTCTTT
V gene: TRBV12-5; D gene: TRBD1; J gene: TRBJ1-4; clone size: NA; CDR3 protein: CASADPILRGAGYTEKLFF; CDR3 DNA: TGTGCTAGTGCCGATCCTATACTCAGGGGGGCGGGATATACTGAAAAACTGTTTTTT
V gene: TRBV6-5; D gene: NA; J gene: TRBJ2-1; clone size: NA; CDR3 protein: CASSLEGGVYNEQFF; CDR3 DNA: TGTGCCAGCAGTCTAGAGGGAGGAGTTTACAATGAGCAGTTCTTC
V gene: TRBV4-2; D gene: TRBD1; J gene: TRBJ1-2; clone size: NA; CDR3 protein: CASSQLTGVEGYTF; CDR3 DNA: TGTGCCAGCAGCCAACTGACAGGGGTTGAAGGCTACACCTTC
V gene: TRBV6-6; D gene: NA; J gene: TRBJ1-1; clone size: NA; CDR3 protein: CASSSLAAEAFF; CDR3 DNA: TGTGCCAGCAGTTCCCTCGCGGCTGAAGCTTTCTTT
V gene: TRBV4-2; D gene: NA; J gene: TRBJ1-6; clone size: NA; CDR3 protein: CASSQGTGGGSYNSPLHF; CDR3 DNA: TGTGCCAGCAGCCAGGGGACGGGGGGCGGTTCCTATAATTCACCCCTCCACTTT
V gene: TRBV29-1; D gene: TRBD1; J gene: TRBJ2-7; clone size: many; CDR3 protein: CSGGQGELREQYF; CDR3 DNA: TGCAGCGGTGGACAGGGGGAGTTGAGGGAGCAGTACTTC
V gene: TRBV30; D gene: NA; J gene: TRBJ1-1; clone size: NA; CDR3 protein: CAWSVREEAFF; CDR3 DNA: TGTGCCTGGAGTGTTCGGGAGGAAGCTTTCTTT
V gene: TRBV7-2; D gene: TRBD2; J gene: TRBJ2-3; clone size: once; CDR3 protein: CASSLTSGGASTADTQYF; CDR3 DNA: TGTGCCAGCAGCTTGACTAGCGGGGGGGCTTCCACGGCAGATACGCAGTATTTT
V gene: TRBV9; D gene: NA; J gene: TRBJ1-6; clone size: few; CDR3 protein: CASSVTGSPLHF; CDR3 DNA: TGTGCCAGCAGCGTAACGGGTTCACCCCTCCACTTT